These 15 T cell receptor beta chains share one sample of origin, sequenced in a study of T cell clonality in common variable immunodeficiency. The method was immunoSEQ multiplex PCR; TCRdb's version includes in-frame clones alone and lacks a portion of them. The sample contains some 60,000 clones, none of them singletons. Specimen: peripheral blood mononuclear cells. The source is a person aged 18-70 years in good health.

There are many counts of this clone. From the germline J gene comes the end of the CDR3, since the read stops 3 residues before it. This chain joins TRBV19 and TRBJ2-3; the D gene is possibly TRBD1 (6 bases). CDR3 length equals 16 residues. CDR1 is LNHDA and CDR2 is SQIVND in the germline V gene (reference sequence). Deletions cut 1 base from V and 0 bases from J, with 11 bases between. The CDR3 loop reads CASSIVGASSTDTQYF. Incomplete CDR3 DNA: TGTGCCAGTAGTATAGTGGGGGCGTCTAGCACAGATACG.

Many counts were recorded for this clone. CDR3 sequence reads: CASSFLNEQFF. The part of the CDR3 DNA that was read is TGCGCCAGCAGCTTCCTCAATGAG. The chain joins TRBV5-1 to TRBJ2-1; D call uncertain. From the germline J gene comes the end of the CDR3, since the read stops 3 residues before it. Germline V gives CDR1 SGHRS, CDR2 YFSETQ. V shed 2 bases and J shed 6 bases, with 3 bases lying between them. This CDR3 region has 11 residues.

This clone has only a few counts. The CDR3 end is not reached by the read, which stops 3 residues before it; the germline J gene fills it in. This chain uses TRBV5-1 with TRBJ2-7; TRBD2 might be the D (6 bases). CDR1 SGHRS and CDR2 YFSETQ come from the germline V gene. Trimming stripped 5 bases from V and 4 bases from J, with 19 bases between. This CDR3 contains 15 residues. The chain's CDR3 is CASSGSGLRSYEQYF. The DNA read from the CDR3 is TGCGCCAGCAGTGGCTCGGGACTCAGAAGTTACGAG.

This clone has ten or more counts. The sequenced CDR3 bases are TGTGCCAGCAGCCCTTCAGGGGGTAATTCACCC. This translates into CASSPSGGNSP. The whole CDR3 is CASSPSGGNSPLHF. The J gene is TRBJ1-6, the V gene TRBV5-5, with 7 bases that match TRBD1. The read ends 3 residues early relative to the CDR3; the germline J gene fills the gap. Germline loops: CDR1 SGHKS, CDR2 YYEKEE (reference sequence). The V and J ends lost 4 bases and 6 bases, in that order; junction bases with no gene match: 4. This CDR3 has 14 residues. Looking up the rest from reference TRBV5-5 and TRBJ1-6 gives the full variable domain: DAGVTQSPTHLIKTRGQQVTLRCSPISGHKSVSWYQQVLGQGPQFIFQYYEKEERGRGNFPDRFSARQFPNYSSELNVNALLLGDSALYLCASSPSGGNSPLHFGNGTRLTVT.

In this sample, this clone turned up a few times. The read stops 3 residues short of the end of the CDR3; the missing end is completed from the germline J gene. The chain carries TRBV19 and TRBJ2-7, with 8 bases identical to TRBD1. This CDR3 has 14 amino acids. The germline V gene encodes CDR1 LNHDA and CDR2 SQIVND (reference sequence). V trimming: 3 bases; J trimming: 3 bases; junction bases outside the gene matches: 4. CDR3 in amino acids: CASSMGTGNYEQYF. CDR3 DNA, as far as it was read: TGTGCCAGTAGTATGGGGACAGGCAACTACGAG.

This clone was counted many times. The missing CDR3 end, 3 residues past where the read stops, is filled in from the germline J gene. This chain connects TRBV19 to TRBJ2-5; TRBD1 matches at 10 bases. Germline V gene lookup returns CDR1 LNHDA and CDR2 SQIVND (reference sequence). With V trimmed by 6 bases and J by 7 bases, 11 bases remained unmatched. The CDR3 is 15 residues long. The CDR3 DNA, read in part, is TGTGCCAGTAGCCCCTCCGGGACAGGGGCGGTGACC. Translation: CASSPSGTGAVT. The CDR3 in full is CASSPSGTGAVTQYF.

This clone was counted at least ten times. The missing CDR3 end, 3 residues past where the read stops, is filled in from the germline J gene. The chain has TRBV7-9 and TRBJ2-1; D unclear. The CDR3 consists of 12 residues. Looked up from germline, CDR1 is SEHNR and CDR2 is FQNEAQ (reference sequence). V lost 2 bases to trimming and J lost 6 bases, with 5 bases between them. CDR3 protein: CASSLIGNEQFF. Incomplete CDR3 DNA: TGTGCCAGCAGCTTAATCGGCAATGAG.

The table lists this clone with many counts. The read ends 3 residues early relative to the CDR3; the germline J gene fills the gap. This rearrangement joins TRBV9 to TRBJ2-5; 10 bases align to TRBD2. V shed 0 bases and J 5 bases; nucleotides not matched to a gene: 7. This CDR3 has 16 amino acids. The germline V gene encodes CDR1 SGDLS and CDR2 YYNGEE. CDR3 bases read: TGTGCCAGCAGCGTAGCTAGCGGGAGTTTTGCGGAGACC. Its translation: CASSVASGSFAET. Given in full, the CDR3 is CASSVASGSFAETQYF. The full variable domain, with the rest looked up from reference TRBV9 and TRBJ2-5, is DSGVTQTPKHLITATGQRVTLRCSPRSGDLSVYWYQQSLDQGLQFLIQYYNGEERAKGNILERFSAQQFPDLHSELNLSSLELGDSALYFCASSVASGSFAETQYFGPGTRLLVL.

There are many counts of this clone. The read gets to within 3 residues of the CDR3 end, and the germline J gene fills in the rest. The J gene is TRBJ2-3, the V gene TRBV7-6; 11 bases agree with TRBD2. CDR1 is SGHVS and CDR2 is FNYEAQ in the germline V gene. CDR3 length: 18 residues. Trimming took 1 base from V and 4 from J; bases not matched to a gene: 10. Incomplete CDR3 DNA: TGTGCCAGCAGCTTAGAGGCTAGCGGGAGGACACATCCAGATACG. It codes for CASSLEASGRTHPDT. The CDR3 reads in full as CASSLEASGRTHPDTQYF.

The table lists this clone with many counts. With the read ending 3 residues before the CDR3 end, the germline J gene is used to fill in that end. The chain is built from TRBV7-3 and TRBJ2-7; D is perhaps TRBD2 (6 bases). The germline V gene has CDR1 SGHTA and CDR2 FQGTGA. Trimming shortened V by 2 bases and J by 2 bases, and 10 bases separated the two germline ends. CDR3 length: 14 residues. The CDR3 region is CASSLGGAPYEQYF. The sequenced CDR3 bases are TGTGCCAGCAGCTTAGGAGGGGCCCCCTACGAG.

In its sample, this clone was seen a few times. The CDR3 reads CASSITYEQYF. The sequenced CDR3 bases are TGTGCCAGCAGTATAACCTACGAG. V gene TRBV2 combines with J gene TRBJ2-7; no reliable D call. The read falls 3 residues short of the CDR3 end, and the missing part is taken from the germline J gene. CDR3 length: 11 amino acids. CDR1 and CDR2 from the germline V gene are SNHLY and FYNNEI. The ends were cut back, 5 bases at V and 2 bases at J, with 4 bases in the middle. The full variable domain, rest sourced from reference TRBV2 and TRBJ2-7, is EPEVTQTPSHQVTQMGQEVILRCVPISNHLYFYWYRQILGQKVEFLVSFYNNEISEKSEIFDDQFSVERPDGSNFTLKIRSTKLEDSAMYFCASSITYEQYFGPGTRLTVT.

This clone was observed many times. The sequenced fragment ends 3 residues before the CDR3 boundary, so the rest is inferred from the germline J gene. J is TRBJ2-7 and V is TRBV28, with D possibly TRBD2 on 6 matching bases. This CDR3 region has 14 residues. With 6 bases removed from V and 2 bases from J, the gap between germline ends came to 14 bases. CDR1 is MDHEN and CDR2 is SYDVKM in the germline V gene. The chain's CDR3 is CASSATGVPYEQYF. The DNA read from the CDR3 is TGTGCCAGCAGCGCGACGGGGGTACCCTACGAG.

There are many counts of this clone. Read sequence stops 3 residues before the CDR3 end, and the germline J gene provides the missing end. The V and J genes are TRBV28 and TRBJ1-1, with D tentatively TRBD1 (5 bases). V was pared by 2 bases and J by 1 base, with 14 bases between. This CDR3 has 16 residues. CDR1 is MDHEN and CDR2 is SYDVKM in the germline V gene. The part of the CDR3 DNA that was read is TGTGCCAGCAGTTTACTTCGGGTCAGGGCGAACACTGAA. Translated, it gives CASSLLRVRANTE. The complete CDR3 sequence is CASSLLRVRANTEAFF.

This clone was counted ten times or more. Read coverage stops 3 residues before the CDR3 terminus; the germline J gene supplies the remainder. The rearrangement joins TRBV6-4 to TRBJ1-2; TRBD1 matches at 9 bases. The CDR3 loop spans 14 amino acids. Per the germline V gene, CDR1 is MRHNA and CDR2 is SNTAGT. Trimming removed 6 bases from V and 4 bases from J; junction bases left unmatched: 6. CDR3 residues: CASRGTGQSYGYTF. The part of the CDR3 DNA that was read is TGTGCCAGCAGAGGGACAGGGCAGAGCTATGGC.

The table lists this clone with many counts. The DNA ends 3 residues before the CDR3 does, and the rest of the CDR3 is filled in from the germline J gene. The chain links TRBV20-1 to TRBJ2-1; 10 positions match TRBD2. The CDR3 extends over 17 amino acids. CDR1 is DFQATT, CDR2 SNEGSKA, per germline (reference sequence). With V trimmed by 1 base and J by 7 bases, 13 bases remained unmatched. CDR3 DNA (partial): TGCAGTGCTAGAGGAGGACTCTACGGGACTAGCGTAAATGAG. Amino acid sequence: CSARGGLYGTSVNE. The whole CDR3 sequence reads CSARGGLYGTSVNEQFF.